The rows below give T cell receptor beta chains drawn from one sample of a study of cytomegalovirus exposure and HLA in healthy donors. TCRdb keeps only in-frame clones here, not all; method: immunoSEQ multiplex PCR. The sample lists around 99,000 clones, roughly 67% seen once, with approximately 8.4% in the top ten. What was sequenced was PBMCs. The receptors here all came from a man aged 40-49 years in good health and CMV-seronegative. The CDR3 runs from the conserved cysteine through the conserved F or W. Each record gives: clone size, D gene, V gene, J gene, CDR3 protein, CDR3 DNA. D genes are given only for firm matches. Expanded clones are given a class, and other clones once, few, many or no size at all.

>-|TRBD2|TRBV14|TRBJ2-3
CASSQDGTRGDTQYF
TGTGCCAGCAGCCAAGATGGGACTAGGGGAGATACGCAGTATTTT
>once|TRBD1|TRBV11-1|TRBJ2-3
CASSLAPNRGITDTQYF
TGTGCCAGCAGCTTAGCGCCTAACAGGGGGATCACAGATACGCAGTATTTT
>-|-|TRBV5-6|TRBJ2-5
CASSLASVTPGGETQYF
TGTGCCAGCAGCTTGGCCAGTGTAACGCCTGGGGGGGAGACCCAGTACTTC
>-|-|TRBV19|TRBJ1-5
CASSMAQGSNQPQHF
TGTGCCAGTAGTATGGCCCAGGGGAGCAATCAGCCCCAGCATTTT
>-|TRBD1|TRBV5-5|TRBJ2-7
CASSLETGATYEQYF
TGTGCCAGCAGCTTGGAGACAGGGGCCACCTACGAGCAGTACTTC
>few|TRBD1|TRBV6-6|TRBJ2-7
CASSPGQGSYEQYF
TGTGCCAGCAGCCCCGGACAGGGTTCCTACGAGCAGTACTTC
>-|-|TRBV25-1|TRBJ2-7
CASSEFTPDSFSEQYF
TGTGCCAGCAGTGAATTTACCCCGGACAGTTTTTCGGAGCAGTACTTC
>-|-|TRBV14|TRBJ1-1
CASSHRMGAGDTEAFF
TGTGCCAGCAGCCACCGAATGGGGGCAGGGGACACTGAAGCTTTCTTT
>-|TRBD1|TRBV7-7|TRBJ1-4
CASSPDRVELFF
TGTGCTAGCAGCCCCGACAGGGTAGAACTGTTTTTT
>few|-|TRBV5-1|TRBJ2-5
CASSEGANEETQYF
TGCGCCAGCAGCGAAGGGGCTAACGAGGAGACCCAGTACTTC
>-|TRBD1|TRBV7-9|TRBJ1-6
CASSRGTGPNSPLHF
TGTGCCAGCAGCCGGGGGACAGGACCAAATTCACCCCTCCACTTT
>-|-|TRBV6-5|TRBJ1-1
CASSSPGSGNTEAFF
TGTGCCAGCAGTTCTCCGGGGTCGGGGAACACTGAAGCTTTCTTT
>once|TRBD2|TRBV29-1|TRBJ2-5
CSVLGLAAQETQYF
TGCAGCGTTCTGGGACTAGCGGCCCAAGAGACCCAGTACTTC
>-|TRBD1|TRBV2|TRBJ2-7
CASSAGTAYEQYF
TGTGCCAGCAGTGCTGGGACAGCTTACGAGCAGTACTTC
>-|TRBD2|TRBV7-9|TRBJ2-3
CASSSTSAGTDTQYF
TGTGCCAGCAGCTCGACTAGCGCCGGCACAGATACGCAGTATTTT
>-|-|TRBV30|TRBJ1-1
CAWSPKTEAFF
TGTGCCTGGAGCCCTAAGACTGAAGCTTTCTTT
>-|TRBD1|TRBV5-6|TRBJ1-5
CASSLEQGRNQPQHF
TGTGCCAGCAGCTTGGAACAGGGGCGCAATCAGCCCCAGCATTTT
>-|-|TRBV27|TRBJ2-2
CASKGPQANTGELFF
TGTGCCAGCAAAGGGCCACAGGCGAACACCGGGGAGCTGTTTTTT
>-|TRBD2|TRBV9|TRBJ2-1
CASSVSGGSYNEQFF
TGTGCCAGCAGCGTTAGCGGGGGGTCGTACAATGAGCAGTTCTTC
>few|TRBD1|TRBV19|TRBJ1-2
CASSMLTGSGYGYTF
TGTGCCAGTAGTATGCTGACAGGGAGCGGCTATGGCTACACCTTC
>-|-|TRBV6-1|TRBJ1-5
CASSEFGLNQPQHF
TGTGCCAGCAGTGAATTCGGACTCAATCAGCCCCAGCATTTT
>-|TRBD1|TRBV7-9|TRBJ2-5
CASSPRGTDQETQYF
TGTGCCAGCAGCCCGCGAGGGACAGACCAAGAGACCCAGTACTTC
>-|-|TRBV25-1|TRBJ2-1
CASSEFSAGTYNEQFF
TGTGCCAGCAGTGAATTTTCGGCAGGGACCTACAATGAGCAGTTCTTC
>-|-|TRBV28|TRBJ1-1
CASSPKGGSHTEAFF
TGTGCCAGCAGTCCCAAAGGCGGGTCCCACACTGAAGCTTTCTTT
>few|-|TRBV7-9|TRBJ2-2
CASSLNHQGRNTGELFF
TGTGCCAGCAGCTTAAATCACCAGGGGCGAAATACCGGGGAGCTGTTTTTT
>-|-|TRBV13|TRBJ2-7
CASGEAPAYEQYF
TGTGCCAGCGGGGAGGCCCCGGCGTACGAGCAGTACTTC
>-|-|TRBV7-9|TRBJ1-3
CASSWPSGNTIYF
TGTGCCAGCAGCTGGCCCTCCGGGAACACCATATATTTT
>-|TRBD1|TRBV19|TRBJ1-1
CASSGTGVNTEAFF
TGTGCCAGTAGTGGGACAGGGGTGAACACTGAAGCTTTCTTT
>-|TRBD2|TRBV5-5|TRBJ2-3
CASSAPERGAVDTQYF
TGTGCCAGCAGCGCGCCTGAGCGGGGGGCCGTAGATACGCAGTATTTT
>-|TRBD1|TRBV4-1|TRBJ1-5
CASSQTADRASQPQHF
TGCGCCAGCAGCCAAACTGCGGACAGGGCGAGTCAGCCCCAGCATTTT
>few|-|TRBV10-3|TRBJ1-1
CATIGVLDTEAFF
TGTGCCACCATCGGGGTATTGGACACTGAAGCTTTCTTT